A single T cell receptor beta chain is shown here with its context. V was clipped by 3 bases and J by 2 bases, with 7 bases between them. Germline CDR1 MNHEY, CDR2 SVGAGI. The CDR3 sequence is 13 residues long. The data were obtained in a study of shared clonotypes between healthy human individuals. Method: immunoSEQ multiplex PCR; TCRdb's copy keeps in-frame clones and lacks some. Among around 2,000,000 clones listed, roughly 91% were seen once. Terminally differentiated effector memory CD45RA+ cells were excluded from the naive CD8 cells, which were CD45RO-negative and positively selected for CCR7. This sequence was found in a man younger than 30 in good health. Some clones in this sample may be carry-over from other donors' samples. V and J are TRBV6-5 and TRBJ2-5; D call uncertain. Sequenced sample: naive CD8+ T cells from PBMCs. This CDR3 is CASSYVRQETQYF. CDR3 DNA: TGTGCCAGCAGTTATGTGCGACAAGAGACCCAGTACTTC.